Each of the 11 T cell receptor beta chains below was sequenced from the same sample in a study of control samples from healthy donors and cancer patients. TCRdb keeps only in-frame clones here, not all; method: immunoSEQ multiplex PCR. Of some 130,000 clones listed, over 85% were seen once; the top ten hold 3.6%. Sequenced material: blood. These receptors were obtained from a young man in good health.

This clone showed up just once. This chain joins TRBV5-3 and TRBJ2-7; D not certain. TRBV5-3 is treated as an ORF (open reading frame) with a function not yet certain. Trimming removed 0 bases from V and 2 bases from J, with 12 bases in between. CDR3 size: 15 residues. The CDR3 here is CARSLESSAAYEQYF. The CDR3 DNA reads TGTGCCAGAAGCTTGGAGAGTTCGGCTGCCTACGAGCAGTACTTC.

The chain uses TRBV23-1 and TRBJ2-2, with 11 bases matching TRBD2. TRBV23-1 is placed among ORFs of uncertain function. CDR3 size: 16 residues. With V trimmed by 5 bases and J by 1 base, 3 bases remained unmatched. CDR3 amino acids: CASSALAGGNTGELFF. CDR3 DNA: TGCGCCAGCAGTGCTCTAGCGGGGGGGAACACCGGGGAGCTGTTTTTT.

This chain connects TRBV6-4 to TRBJ2-3; 11 bases agree with TRBD1. This CDR3 spans 15 amino acids. Trimming removed 4 bases from V and 4 bases from J; junction bases left unmatched: 4. Per the germline V gene, CDR1 is MRHNA and CDR2 is SNTAGT. In DNA, the CDR3 is TGTGCCAGCAGTGTCCGGGACAGGGGGTCAGATACGCAGTATTTT. As protein: CASSVRDRGSDTQYF.

V usage is TRBV15 and J usage is TRBJ1-4; TRBD1 aligns across 11 bases. The CDR3 loop spans 15 amino acids. V trimming: 2 bases; J trimming: 8 bases; junction bases outside the gene matches: 4. The germline V gene has CDR1 LNHNV and CDR2 YYDKDF (reference sequence). The CDR3 region has the DNA TGTGCCACCAGCAGATCGGACAGGGGGCCCGAAAAACTGTTTTTT. Its translation: CATSRSDRGPEKLFF.

The chain is built from TRBV13 and TRBJ1-3; possible D gene TRBD1, 6 bases. Trimming cost V 0 bases and J 5 bases, with 11 bases left between them. The CDR3 contains 15 residues. Germline V gives CDR1 PRHDT, CDR2 FYEKMQ (reference sequence). CDR3 bases: TGTGCCAGCAGCTTAGGTTCGGGGGGCCGAAACACCATATATTTT. The encoded protein is CASSLGSGGRNTIYF.

This chain joins TRBV3-1 (or the pseudogene TRBV3-2) and TRBJ1-1; D ambiguous. V was clipped by 1 base and J by 7 bases, with 7 bases between them. The CDR3 has 12 residues. Germline V gene sequence: CDR1 LGHDT, CDR2 YNNKEL (reference sequence). The CDR3 nucleotides read TGTGCCAGCAGCCAAGGGACCTATGAAGCTTTCTTT. This translates into CASSQGTYEAFF.

The chain uses TRBV19 and TRBJ2-2; 11 bases are a match to TRBD2. Trimming removed 6 bases from V and 6 bases from J; junction bases left unmatched: 18. CDR3 length equals 19 residues. Germline-derived CDR1 and CDR2 are LNHDA and SQIVND (reference sequence). CDR3 sequence reads: CASSPVGRSGGAVAGELFF. The DNA of the CDR3 is TGTGCCAGTAGCCCGGTGGGGCGTAGCGGGGGGGCGGTCGCCGGGGAGCTGTTTTTT.

The CDR3 region has the DNA TGTGCCAGCAGCCAACAGGGGGCAGGAACAGATACGCAGTATTTT. It encodes CASSQQGAGTDTQYF. The V call is TRBV5-6, the J call TRBJ2-3; TRBD1 matches 9 bases. Germline V gene sequence: CDR1 SGHDT, CDR2 YYEEEE. V lost 4 bases to trimming and J lost 3 bases; unmatched junction nucleotides: 6. This CDR3 is built from 15 residues.

The chain combines TRBV4-2 with TRBJ2-3; D gene ambiguous. Germline lookup yields CDR1 LGHNA and CDR2 YNFKEQ. The CDR3 spans 11 residues. The V gene lost 5 bases and the J gene lost 2 bases, with 2 bases spanning the gap. The CDR3 protein is CASSDTDTQYF. CDR3 nucleotides: TGTGCCAGCAGCGACACAGATACGCAGTATTTT.

The V and J genes are TRBV7-6 and TRBJ1-2; no firm D call. The CDR3 sequence is 18 residues long. With 2 bases removed from V and 0 bases from J, the gap between germline ends came to 19 bases. CDR1 and CDR2 (germline): SGHVS, FNYEAQ. CDR3 amino acids: CASSLLISGTTSNYGYTF. CDR3 in DNA: TGTGCCAGCAGCTTATTAATCTCGGGCACCACCTCTAACTATGGCTACACCTTC.

This clone came up a few times. CDR3 residues: CASSHVGGEQYF. The CDR3 nucleotides are TGTGCCAGCAGCCATGTGGGGGGTGAGCAGTACTTC. The genes are TRBV7-9 and TRBJ2-7, with D possibly being TRBD2 (6 bases). Trimming removed 5 bases at V and 7 bases at J, with 12 bases between. The CDR3 runs 12 residues. CDR1 is SEHNR and CDR2 is FQNEAQ in the germline V gene (reference sequence).